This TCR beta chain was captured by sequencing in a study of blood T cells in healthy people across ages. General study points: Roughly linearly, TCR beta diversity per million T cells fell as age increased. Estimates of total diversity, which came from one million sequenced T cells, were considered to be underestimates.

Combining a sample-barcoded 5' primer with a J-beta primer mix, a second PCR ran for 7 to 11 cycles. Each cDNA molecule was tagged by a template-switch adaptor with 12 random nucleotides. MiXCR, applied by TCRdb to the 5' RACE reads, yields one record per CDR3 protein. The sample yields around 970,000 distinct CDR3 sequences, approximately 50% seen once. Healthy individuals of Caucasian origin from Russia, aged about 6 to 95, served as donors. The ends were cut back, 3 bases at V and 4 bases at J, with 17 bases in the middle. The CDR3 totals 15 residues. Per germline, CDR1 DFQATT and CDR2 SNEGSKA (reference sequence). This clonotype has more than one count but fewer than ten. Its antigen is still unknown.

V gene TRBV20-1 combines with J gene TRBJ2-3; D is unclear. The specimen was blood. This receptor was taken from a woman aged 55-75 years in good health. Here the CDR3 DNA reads TGCAGTGCTAGTGTCCCAGCGAACGCGGCAGATACGCAGTATTTT. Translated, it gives CSASVPANAADTQYF.